The next 25 T cell receptor beta chains were all read from a single sample in a study of T cells in tuberculosis. TCRdb's copy holds only in-frame clones and misses some; the assay was immunoSEQ multiplex PCR. The table lists around 10,000 clones, about 93% of them singletons. The sequenced sample consisted of PBMCs. The receptors were gathered from an adult with tuberculosis.

The chain combines TRBV6-1 with TRBJ1-4; weak D call: TRBD1 (5 bases). Germline CDR1 MNHNS, CDR2 SASEGT. Trimming took off 8 bases at V and 3 bases at J, with 10 bases between the two ends. CDR3 length: 13 amino acids. The CDR3 DNA follows: TGTGCCAGCGGGGCAGCCCCTAATGAAAAACTGTTTTTT. Translated, it gives CASGAAPNEKLFF.

V usage is TRBV4-1 and J usage is TRBJ2-2; possible D gene TRBD1, 6 bases. Germline values: CDR1 MGHRA, CDR2 YSYEKL. V lost 5 bases, J lost 1 base, and 11 bases lay in between. The CDR3 is 15 amino acids. CDR3 bases: TGCGCCAGCAGCACAGGGTTCCAGAACACCGGGGAGCTGTTTTTT. Translating gives CASSTGFQNTGELFF.

The sample holds one count of this clone. This chain uses TRBV13 with TRBJ2-1; 10 bases are a match to TRBD2. Per germline, CDR1 PRHDT and CDR2 FYEKMQ (reference sequence). The CDR3 runs 15 residues. Trimming at V came to 4 bases and at J to 6 bases, leaving 6 bases not matched to a gene. CDR3 DNA: TGTGCCAGCAGCTCTTGGACTAGCGGTCTCAATGAGCAGTTCTTC. It codes for CASSSWTSGLNEQFF.

The rearrangement joins TRBV7-2 to TRBJ1-1, with D unresolved. Germline CDR1 and CDR2: SGHTA and FQGNSA. The V gene lost 3 bases and the J gene lost 5 bases, with 13 bases spanning the gap. CDR3 length: 14 amino acids. CDR3: CASSFKGGGTEAFF. The CDR3 DNA reads as TGTGCCAGCAGCTTTAAGGGAGGAGGGACTGAAGCTTTCTTT.

This clone was recorded only once. The gene calls are TRBV19 and TRBJ2-7, with a possible D match to TRBD1 (6 bases). From germline, CDR1 is LNHDA and CDR2 SQIVND (reference sequence). CDR3 length: 15 amino acids. V was pared by 1 base and J by 2 bases, with 12 bases between. The DNA for the CDR3 is TGTGCCAGTAGTATAGGTTTGGACAGCCCCTACGAGCAGTACTTC. Translating it yields CASSIGLDSPYEQYF.

This chain connects TRBV5-1 to TRBJ2-3, with a weak D call TRBD1 (5 bases). Germline CDR1 reads SGHRS; CDR2 reads YFSETQ. The CDR3 contains 12 residues. V gave up 2 bases and J gave up 7 bases, with 8 bases separating them. CDR3 protein: CASSFDSNTQYF. The CDR3 DNA is TGCGCCAGCAGCTTCGACAGTAATACGCAGTATTTT.

The genes are TRBV2 and TRBJ2-2; 11 bases agree with TRBD2. V shed 8 bases, J shed 8 bases, and the junction held 10 bases outside the gene matches. There are 15 residues in the CDR3. The germline gives CDR1 SNHLY, CDR2 FYNNEI. The CDR3 bases are TGTGCCAGCCGGTATAGCGGGGGGGCCTTTGGGGAGCTGTTTTTT. It specifies CASRYSGGAFGELFF.

J is TRBJ2-1 and V is TRBV5-6, with D unclear. Germline V CDR1 and CDR2: SGHDT, YYEEEE. Trimming stripped 2 bases from V and 7 bases from J, with 7 bases between. The CDR3 is 12 amino acids. CDR3 sequence: CASSFVVNEQFF. The CDR3 region has the DNA TGTGCCAGCAGCTTTGTTGTAAATGAGCAGTTCTTC.

The V call is TRBV4-1, the J call TRBJ1-4; 8 positions agree with TRBD1. Looked up from germline, CDR1 is MGHRA and CDR2 is YSYEKL. V shed 1 base, J shed 3 bases, and the junction held 4 bases outside the gene matches. This CDR3 has 16 amino acids. CDR3 loop: CASSQGRQGPNEKLFF. The CDR3 region has the DNA TGCGCCAGCAGCCAAGGCCGACAGGGGCCTAATGAAAAACTGTTTTTT.

The chain carries TRBV25-1 and TRBJ2-3; TRBD2 matches 13 bases. The CDR3 has 16 amino acids. The junction had 6 bases not matched to a gene; V was cut back by 2 bases and J by 7 bases. The germline gives CDR1 MGHDK, CDR2 SYGVNS. As DNA, the CDR3 is TGTGCCAGCAGTGAAACTAGCGGGAGGGCCCTAAATACGCAGTATTTT. As protein: CASSETSGRALNTQYF.

V gene TRBV7-8 combines with J gene TRBJ2-2, with a possible D match to TRBD2 (5 bases). The CDR3 has 13 residues. Germline values: CDR1 SGHVS, CDR2 FQNEAQ. Trimming removed 3 bases at V and 6 bases at J, with 8 bases between. The CDR3 region has the DNA TGTGCCAGCAGCTTTAGCGCCCCCGGGGAGCTGTTTTTT. Translation: CASSFSAPGELFF.

This chain joins TRBV6-5 and TRBJ2-2, with 15 bases lining up with TRBD2. Looked up from germline, CDR1 is MNHEY and CDR2 is SVGAGI. This CDR3 has 15 amino acids. After removal of 5 bases from V and 8 bases from J, the junction contained 3 bases not matched to a gene. CDR3 region: CASSGLAGGGGELFF. The CDR3 DNA is TGTGCCAGCAGTGGACTAGCGGGGGGGGGAGGGGAGCTGTTTTTT.

The V gene is TRBV6-5, the J gene TRBJ2-3, with TRBD2 matching over 8 bases. Germline V gene sequence: CDR1 MNHEY, CDR2 SVGAGI. Germline trimming cut 4 bases from V and 5 bases from J; bases unmatched to any gene: 8. This CDR3 has 15 residues. The CDR3 sequence: CASSFSGMGGDTQYF. For the CDR3, the DNA is TGTGCCAGCAGTTTTAGCGGGATGGGGGGAGATACGCAGTATTTT.

The gene calls are TRBV6-1 and TRBJ2-7; 8 bases are shared with TRBD1. Germline CDR1 is MNHNS and CDR2 is SASEGT. The CDR3 runs 17 residues. V shed 2 bases, J shed 4 bases, and the junction held 13 bases outside the gene matches. CDR3 loop: CASSEPNAGTGRYEQYF. The CDR3 DNA reads TGTGCCAGCAGTGAACCGAATGCCGGGACAGGACGATACGAGCAGTACTTC.

The chain combines TRBV19 with TRBJ2-7; 7 positions agree with TRBD1. The V gene end was trimmed by 5 bases and the J gene end by 2 bases; junction bases not matched to a gene: 9. Germline V gene sequence: CDR1 LNHDA, CDR2 SQIVND (reference sequence). This CDR3 is built from 15 residues. The DNA for the CDR3 is TGTGCCAGTAGTGTTTACAGGGGCCCAGCCTACGAGCAGTACTTC. It specifies CASSVYRGPAYEQYF.

J is TRBJ1-2 and V is TRBV25-1; the D gene is possibly TRBD1 (5 bases). The germline V and J ends were trimmed by 6 bases and 5 bases, with 7 bases remaining between them. Per germline, CDR1 MGHDK and CDR2 SYGVNS. CDR3 length: 11 amino acids. CDR3 coding DNA: TGTGCCAGCAGGAAGGGGTATGGCTACACCTTC. Amino acid sequence: CASRKGYGYTF.

V and J are TRBV11-2 and TRBJ2-5; 8 bases line up with TRBD2. With V trimmed by 3 bases and J by 6 bases, 9 bases remained unmatched. The V gene's germline CDR1 is SGHAT and CDR2 FQNNGV. CDR3 size: 15 residues. The DNA of the CDR3 is TGTGCCAGCAGCTTCAATCGCGGGGGGCCTCAGACCCAGTACTTC. It translates to CASSFNRGGPQTQYF.

The V call is TRBV6-1, the J call TRBJ2-7; D is undetermined. The CDR3 is 13 amino acids. CDR1 MNHNS and CDR2 SASEGT come from the germline V gene. Trimming pared 3 bases from V and 2 bases from J, leaving 8 bases between. The CDR3 region has the DNA TGTGCCAGCAGTGATAACTCGGCCTACGAGCAGTACTTC. Protein product: CASSDNSAYEQYF.

The rearrangement uses TRBV7-2 and TRBJ2-1, with no clear D. From germline, CDR1 is SGHTA and CDR2 FQGNSA. The CDR3 has 13 residues. Trimming cost V 3 bases and J 5 bases, with 8 bases left between them. The DNA for the CDR3 is TGTGCCAGCAGCTTGGGCAGAAACAATGAGCAGTTCTTC. Translating it yields CASSLGRNNEQFF.

The gene calls are TRBV4-1 and TRBJ2-1; 11 bases line up with TRBD2. Germline assignment: CDR1 MGHRA and CDR2 YSYEKL. The junction had 2 bases not matched to a gene; V was cut back by 4 bases and J by 3 bases. The CDR3 length is 15 residues. CDR3: CASSRSGGDYNEQFF. CDR3 sequence (DNA): TGCGCCAGCAGCCGTAGCGGGGGGGACTACAATGAGCAGTTCTTC.

This rearrangement joins TRBV27 to TRBJ2-1; TRBD1 aligns across 9 bases. The V and J ends lost 5 bases and 8 bases, in that order; junction bases with no gene match: 10. The CDR3 contains 15 residues. Looked up from germline, CDR1 is MNHEY and CDR2 is SMNVEV (reference sequence). CDR3 protein: CASSAPGTGFDEQFF. The CDR3 DNA is TGTGCCAGCAGTGCCCCAGGGACAGGGTTCGATGAGCAGTTCTTC.

The rearrangement links TRBV2 to TRBJ2-5, with 7 positions matching TRBD1. The J segment lost 1 base and the V segment lost 7 bases, leaving 15 bases of the junction unmatched. The CDR3 length is 17 residues. Germline lookup yields CDR1 SNHLY and CDR2 FYNNEI. The CDR3 loop reads CASTQSRDSLTQETQYF. DNA for the CDR3: TGTGCCAGCACCCAGAGTCGGGACAGCCTTACCCAAGAGACCCAGTACTTC.

The rearrangement links TRBV7-2 to TRBJ2-1; 7 bases fit TRBD2. This CDR3 is built from 15 residues. Losses at the gene ends were 5 bases for V and 8 bases for J; bases not matched to a gene: 12. CDR1 and CDR2 (germline): SGHTA, FQGNSA. The CDR3 DNA reads TGTGCCAGCAGCCCCGACCGGGACTACTTAGATGAGCAGTTCTTC. As protein: CASSPDRDYLDEQFF.

V gene TRBV29-1 combines with J gene TRBJ1-1; no definite D call. Germline V gene data show CDR1 as SQVTM and CDR2 as ANQGSEA. Trimming pared 0 bases from V and 4 bases from J, leaving 9 bases between. CDR3 length equals 13 residues. The CDR3 is CSVEEPQATEAFF. The CDR3 nucleotides read TGCAGCGTTGAAGAGCCCCAGGCCACTGAAGCTTTCTTT.

V is TRBV9 and J is TRBJ2-5; TRBD2 matches at 11 bases. Germline V gives CDR1 SGDLS, CDR2 YYNGEE. V lost 2 bases and J lost 2; bases outside the gene matches: 2. This CDR3 is 15 amino acids long. The CDR3 coding sequence is TGTGCCAGCAGCGTGGGACTAGCGGCACAAGAGACCCAGTACTTC. This sequence encodes CASSVGLAAQETQYF.